This TCR beta chain was identified in a study of response to subunit inactivated influenza vaccine. Study-level findings and limits: Authors suggested that a seasonal influenza vaccination recruits few new T cells each time.

The J segment lost 0 bases and the V segment lost 1 base, leaving 1 base of the junction unmatched. Germline-derived CDR1 and CDR2 are SEHNR and FQNEAQ (reference sequence). This CDR3 is 17 amino acids long. Turning to this clonotype: As yet, its antigen is unknown.

TCRdb processed the RT-PCR reads anew with MiXCR; each CDR3 protein has one entry. This sample has more than 250,000 distinct CDR3 sequences, with roughly a fifth found just once. The chain couples TRBV7-9 to TRBJ2-1; 12 nucleotides match TRBD2. Sequencing was performed on PBMCs from blood, taken 21 months after vaccination. The sequence derives from a man between 50 and 70 years old who received an inactivated influenza vaccine. CDR3 in amino acids: CASSLGLAGASYNEQFF. CDR3 bases: TGTGCCAGCAGCTTAGGACTAGCGGGAGCCTCCTACAATGAGCAGTTCTTC.